This T cell receptor (beta chain) was profiled in a study of control samples from healthy donors and cancer patients. Profiling relied on immunoSEQ multiplex PCR, and the TCRdb table lists in-frame clones only, not all of them. In the table there are roughly 120,000 clones, more than 85% of which are singletons. Germline CDR1 SGHDN, CDR2 FVKESK. Trimming at V came to 2 bases and at J to 4 bases, leaving 6 bases not matched to a gene. This CDR3 contains 15 residues. This chain uses TRBV14 with TRBJ2-7, with 9 nucleotides matching TRBD1. The source material was PBMCs. The TCR sequence derives from a man aged 50-59 years with head and neck cancer. CDR3 loop: CASSQPGQGVYEQYF. The CDR3 DNA reads as TGTGCCAGCAGCCAACCGGGACAGGGAGTGTACGAGCAGTACTTC.